This entry features one T cell receptor (beta chain) sequence. Its specific antigen is unknown. Base qualities are not at hand, and no much larger clone is one base apart. The sample is drawn from a study of T cell responses to AZD1222 COVID-19 vaccine (dated by TCRdb to about 2021). General notes on the study: TCR sequencing was performed for approximately 240 trial participants, of whom some 200 were given two doses of AZD1222 and approximately 25 were given two doses of MenACWY control vaccine. Trial participants were enrolled by age into subgroups of 18-55, 56-69 and 70-plus years, and around 140, 26 and 57 TCR-sequenced participants, respectively, were included in these subgroups. Study-wide findings and limitations: CD4 TCRs associated with the vaccine covered the entire spike protein, and the dominant responses were in regions 160-218 and 743-854. A significant rise in spike-specific TCR breadth and depth was observed after two AZD1222 doses relative to day 0 and relative to MenACWY recipients. Because no samples from the day 14 peak response were available, repertoires could be characterized only after the peak T cell response. Only a handful of AZD1222 recipients were SARS-CoV-2 seropositive at baseline, limiting conclusions about previously exposed vaccinees. The 56-69-year group was small, and its depth increase did not reach significance, likely because of low power. Nearly half of unique spike-specific TCRs reportedly recognized epitopes outside regions mutated in the B.1.351 and B.1.1.7 variants. Participants were mostly white British and included more females than males, and it was suggested by the authors that clonal diversity may have been underestimated.

V loses 0 bases, J loses 3 bases, and the germline ends lie 15 bases apart. In the germline V gene, CDR1 corresponds to WSHSY and CDR2 to SAAADI. The CDR3 spans 16 residues, from the cysteine through the phenylalanine. Kept here is only the CDR3 DNA, which spans 48 bases and is read in frame from base 1. The CDR3 regions of human TCRbeta chains were subjected to immunosequencing. From the authors' description of their analysis: TCRs in the repertoires were matched against a reference library of SARS-CoV-2-specific TCRs that had been generated with the MIRA antigen-specificity platform. Breadth was defined as the fraction of unique TCRs that were SARS-CoV-2-associated. Depth was defined as the fraction of total T cells that were SARS-CoV-2-associated. Using the MIRA data, each spike-specific TCR was mapped to the spike region that the TCR reacts to and placed in a CD4 or CD8 class. Log10-transformed breadth and depth values were compared by one-way ANOVA with Sidak's multiple comparisons tests. TCRdb's version of the immuneACCESS table is confined to in-frame rearrangements and falls short of the full clone set. An unresolved V gene accounts for under half of the shortfall where checked; the remainder is of unknown origin. The DNA was the basis for D and trimming; V, J and clone size are from that table. The sample includes approximately 99,000 clones, with roughly 90% observed a single time. The ten largest account for around 8.6% of the sample.

The time point label of this sample denotes: about 28 days (+/-7) after the second vaccine dose. Because spike-specific TCR depth and breadth did not differ between the two schedules, AZD1222 recipients who got a second dose at roughly 4 weeks were pooled with those who got a second dose at roughly 12 weeks. The vaccinee samples were drawn from two UK trials, COV001 and COV002, one of which was a single-blind randomized controlled phase 2/3 trial testing AZD1222 (ChAdOx1 nCoV-19) in healthy adults. For TCRbeta chain sequencing, PBMC samples were collected from trial participants at day 0 and at day 28 after the second dose.

The rearrangement joined TRBV10-2 to TRBJ2-7, and TRBD2 may be the D gene, going by 7 matching bases. The input for sequencing was peripheral blood, taken 28 days after the second AZD1222 dose. This receptor was obtained from an adult who received the AZD1222 COVID-19 vaccine. The DNA reads TGCGCCAGCAGTGAGTCTCCCAAGGGGGGGCGCTACGAGCAGTACTTC. The encoded protein is CASSESPKGGRYEQYF.